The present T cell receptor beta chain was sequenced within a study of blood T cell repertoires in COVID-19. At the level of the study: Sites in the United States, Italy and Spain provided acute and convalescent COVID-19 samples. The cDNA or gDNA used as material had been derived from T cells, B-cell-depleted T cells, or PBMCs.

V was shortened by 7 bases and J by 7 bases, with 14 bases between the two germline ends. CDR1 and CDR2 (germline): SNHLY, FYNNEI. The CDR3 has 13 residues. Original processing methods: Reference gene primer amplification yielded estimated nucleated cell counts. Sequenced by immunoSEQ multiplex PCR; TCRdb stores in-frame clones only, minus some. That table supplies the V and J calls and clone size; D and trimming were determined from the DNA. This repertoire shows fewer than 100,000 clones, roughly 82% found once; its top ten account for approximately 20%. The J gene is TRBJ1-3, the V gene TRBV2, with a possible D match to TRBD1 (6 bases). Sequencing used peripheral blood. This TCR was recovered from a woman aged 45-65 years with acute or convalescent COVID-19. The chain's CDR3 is CASTGTFSNTIYF. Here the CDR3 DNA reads TGTGCCAGCACCGGGACATTTAGCAACACCATATATTTT.